Sequencing of this T cell receptor beta chain was carried out in a study of blood T cell repertoires in COVID-19. Study in general: Nucleic acid was either cDNA or gDNA, and it came from T cells, B-cell-depleted T cells, or PBMCs.

Participants came from under 30 US areas, aged roughly 18 to 100 years. Assay: immunoSEQ multiplex PCR; the TCRdb copy retains only in-frame clones and omits some. The data contain some 270,000 clones, over 75% of them singletons. From germline, CDR1 is MNHEY and CDR2 SMNVEV (reference sequence). This CDR3 is 18 amino acids long. V was clipped by 6 bases and J by 0 bases; unmatched bases: 11. This clone was observed a single time. Sequencing was performed on PBMCs or T cells enriched from blood (not recorded which). V is TRBV27 and J is TRBJ1-6; 7 bases agree with TRBD1. The clonotype was recovered from a woman in her 40s who had been exposed to COVID-19. CDR3 nucleotides: TGTGCCAGCAGCATCAGGGGGACACAGAGCTCCTATAATTCACCCCTCCACTTT. Protein: CASSIRGTQSSYNSPLHF.